The present T cell receptor beta chain was sequenced within a study of cytomegalovirus exposure and HLA in healthy donors. From germline, CDR1 is SQVTM and CDR2 ANQGSEA. This CDR3 is 13 amino acids long. The V gene lost 5 bases and the J gene lost 10 bases, with 19 bases spanning the gap. The PCR was carried out with 60 Vbeta primers and 13 Jbeta primers. The repertoire was sequenced with immunoSEQ multiplex PCR; TCRdb's copy has only in-frame clones and lacks some. The sample has about 110,000 clones, 76% seen once. Sequenced: PBMCs. This receptor was identified in a young man in good health and CMV-seropositive. This chain links TRBV29-1 with TRBJ2-3; D is perhaps TRBD1 (5 bases). CDR3: CSVPRQNAVAQYF. The CDR3 nucleotides are TGCAGCGTTCCCCGACAGAATGCAGTTGCGCAGTATTTT.